Described below is a single T cell receptor beta chain sequence and its context. The data are from a study of T cell responses to AZD1222 COVID-19 vaccine. Generated by immunoSEQ multiplex PCR, the TCRdb table keeps only in-frame clones and is missing some. This table has about 160,000 clones, about 93% appearing once. V lost 0 bases to trimming and J lost 11 bases; unmatched junction nucleotides: 7. This CDR3 has 13 amino acids. The germline V gene has CDR1 SGHRS and CDR2 YFSETQ. This specimen consisted of peripheral blood, obtained 28 days after the second AZD1222 dose. This chain uses TRBV5-1 with TRBJ1-1; TRBD1 agrees at 7 bases. The TCR comes from an adult who received the AZD1222 COVID-19 vaccine. Here the CDR3 reads CASSLERQGAAFF. CDR3 in DNA: TGCGCCAGCAGCTTGGAGAGACAGGGCGCGGCTTTCTTT.